This T cell receptor beta chain was recorded in a study of shared T cell receptors in the human thymus (dated by TCRdb to the early 2020s). Background for the entire study: The study investigated the way shared, self-reactive T-cell receptor alpha chains are produced in the human thymus.

Including cysteine and phenylalanine, the CDR3 has 13 amino acids. CDR3 DNA is the only sequence kept; it has 39 bases, read in frame from the first base. CDR1 is given as SGHRS and CDR2 as YFSETQ, both from the germline V gene. Receptor libraries were prepared by the immunoSEQ multiplex PCR assay. Not all clones reach the TCRdb copy of this immuneACCESS table, which keeps in-frame sequences only. Checked studies attribute under half of the gap to unresolved V genes and leave the rest unexplained. This sample comprises 700,000 to 750,000 clones, 70% to 90% of them detected only once. 0.008% to 0.011% of the sample belongs to the ten largest clones. Comment on this clone: It has no known antigen specificity. One junction end disagrees with the germline gene, perhaps due to a read error.

This sample also belongs to another study, concerning human thymus T cells. The second paper further reports: Donors were immunologically healthy infants undergoing open corrective cardiac surgery for congenital heart defects in Finland. Thymus tissue was obtained as surgical resects removed during corrective cardiac surgery. V and J gene segment usage appeared biased in both thymic and peripheral blood repertoires. According to the related research, thymic TCR repertoires were highly overlapping among unrelated individuals. The study used roughly 8 infant thymus samples plus four related peripheral blood samples to characterize TCR alpha and beta repertoires. Donor ages ranging from roughly 6 to 250 days were recorded, and six or seven male and a couple of female infants were included in the cohort. Thymocytes were freed from the tissue by mechanical means and kept at -70 degrees C as pellets of about 9-30 million cells. A QIAsymphony instrument was used to extract genomic DNA from frozen cell pellets. The immunoSEQ multiplex PCR assay was used to amplify the TCRB and TCRAD loci from a standardized quantity of quality-controlled genomic DNA. The amplicons covered the V(D)J region and were long enough to include the CDR3 and to identify the V and J genes. Amplicon sequencing was performed on an Illumina platform through the commercial immunoSEQ service. Primer bias and sequencing errors were corrected using previously described methods, and TCRAD and TCRB definitions followed the IMGT database. Repertoires were analysed with immunoSEQ Analyzer 3.0 and VDJTools, covering basic statistics, V/J segment usage, diversity estimates, rarefaction and pairwise overlap. Diversity was estimated using the Chao1, ChaoE, Efron-Thisted, Shannon and inverse Simpson indices, and was also estimated on datasets down-sampled to the size of the smallest sample. Repertoire overlap was determined by strict matching of CDR3 nucleotide sequence, V gene and J gene, and Jaccard-based multidimensional scaling clustering was applied. On average, thymus samples gave 800,000 or so unique TCRB clonotypes, whereas blood samples gave roughly 80,000.

The chain couples TRBV5-1 to TRBJ2-5; no D segment can be confidently identified. The clonotype comes from a girl in the first two years of life with a congenital heart defect. Donor details come from another sample of the same person, matched by shared clones. Material for sequencing was thymocytes. The DNA reads TGCGCCAGCAGCTTGCCACAGCAAGGGACCCAGTACTTC. The translation is CASSLPQQGTQYF.